This TCR beta chain was identified during a study of shared clonotypes between healthy human individuals. Generated by immunoSEQ multiplex PCR, the TCRdb table keeps only in-frame clones and is missing some. The sample records approximately 2.5 million clones, approximately 90% being singletons. CDR1 LGHNA and CDR2 YSLEER come from the germline V gene. V was pared by 1 base and J by 4 bases, with 11 bases between. CDR3 length equals 15 residues. The sequencing input was naive CD4+ T cells sorted from blood. Stated subset: CD45RA+ positively selected. This receptor was obtained from a man younger than 35 in good health. The chain couples TRBV4-3 to TRBJ2-1, with D tentatively TRBD1 or TRBD2 (5 bases each). The DNA of the CDR3 is TGCGCCAGCAGCCAAGGGAACAGGAGGTACAATGAGCAGTTCTTC. It yields the protein CASSQGNRRYNEQFF.